This T cell receptor beta chain originates from a study of T-cell memory formation after mild COVID-19. TCRdb independently ran MiXCR on the 5' RACE reads; one entry per CDR3 protein. This table has under 550,000 distinct CDR3 sequences, about 20% appearing once. The sequence was collected from an adult woman who had mild COVID-19 (a few samples of this study predate the infection). Cell type and time point are not known. The sample taken for sequencing was PBMCs or a T cell subset sorted from them (not recorded which).

The CDR3 DNA sequence: TGTGCCAGCAGCTGGGGCCGCGGGCAATCCGTCATGATCTCTGGAAACACCATATATTTT. It specifies CASSWGRGQSVMISGNTIYF. J is TRBJ1-3 and V is TRBV7-4, with a tentative D call TRBD1 (5 bases). Germline CDR1 SGHVT, CDR2 SQSDAQ. Trimming took off 4 bases at V and 0 bases at J, with 25 bases between the two ends. The CDR3 runs 20 residues.